The TCR beta chain described here comes from a study of beta chain features in type 1 diabetes. The wider study: Healthy donors and patients had similar age, gender and cell yields. Sorted cells from all samples, numbering roughly 100 million, were examined.

Study-level findings and limits: Shorter templates might be favored by PCR, equally in patients and controls. All four CD4+ subsets from Type 1 diabetes patients carried moderately but significantly shorter TCRB CDR3s.

This clone was found a few times. Its antigen is unknown. As every portion of the isolated RNA was reverse transcribed, the sequencing read expressed TCRB transcripts. Here immunoSEQ multiplex PCR was the method, and the copy in TCRdb shows in-frame clones only, minus some. The sample has roughly 300,000 clones; less than 9.5% are singletons. Sequencing was done on a sample of central memory CD4+ T cells from blood. The TCR comes from a young woman in good health.

The CDR3 loop reads CASSIAQPAGGYTF. The DNA for the CDR3 is TGTGCCAGTAGTATAGCTCAACCAGCGGGTGGCTACACCTTC. V and J are TRBV19 and TRBJ1-2; D is unresolved. The V end was cut by 1 base, the J end by 7 bases, with 13 bases between. This CDR3 comprises 14 residues. Germline V gene lookup returns CDR1 LNHDA and CDR2 SQIVND (reference sequence).